This T cell receptor (beta chain) was identified in a study of regulatory T cells in long-lasting Graves disease (dated by TCRdb to the early 2020s). Regarding the study in general: Patients with newly diagnosed Graves' disease had been on antithyroid drugs for under 3 months. Peripheral blood TCR sequencing and RNA sequencing compared persistent Graves' disease patients with newly diagnosed Graves' disease patients. The study took place in China and was registered as a clinical trial. A total of about 35 samples underwent TCR sequencing, from roughly 13 patients with persistent Graves' disease and 20 or so patients with newly diagnosed Graves' disease.

This clonotype was picked up many times. There is no known antigen for this receptor. Per-nucleotide qualities are absent, and no much larger clonotype sits a single base away. The paper as a whole reports these results and caveats: Preferential use of TRBV28, TRBJ1-2 and TRBJ2-5 was observed in persistent disease, whereas TRBV20-1 and TRBJ2-1 were favored in newly diagnosed disease. Because the primary lesion, thyroid tissue, could not be accessed, the study looked at peripheral blood alone. Sequencing and analysis were limited to the TCR beta chain. Lower TCR Shannon entropy and fewer highly expanded clones were observed in persistent Graves' disease patients than in newly diagnosed patients, which suggested clonal expansion. Patients with persistent disease shared more public clonotypes (approximately 2,500) than newly diagnosed patients did (approximately 970). The authors acknowledged the small sample size as a limitation that may reduce accuracy.

To prepare the library, multiplex PCR was applied. Sequencing was carried out with an Illumina HiSeq 4000. CDR3 regions were amplified by Arm-PCR with iRepertoire HTBI primers to construct TCR beta libraries. Before sequencing, the PCR products went through gel purification. In the paper's pipeline: Gene usage analysis of CDR3 amino acid clonotypes relied on the 60 or so TRBV and 15 or so TRBJ segments identified across samples. Filtered high-quality paired reads were merged into contigs using COPE and FqMerger. BLAST was used to align contigs to IMGT TRBV, TRBD and TRBJ reference genes, with CDR3 defined following IMGT. Any clonotype with a frequency above 0.1% was classified as a highly expanded clone. Repertoire diversity was measured by Shannon entropy, and V-J evenness by the Gini coefficient. Public clonotypes were defined as clonotypes shared by more than one individual. The public reads were reanalyzed by TCRdb: fastp trimming at Q25, MiXCR alignment, in-frame beta chains only. Every distinct CDR3 protein forms one entry, paired with its most common genes and DNA. TCRdb, not the authors, supplied the V and J calls. The sample includes 200,000 to 250,000 distinct CDR3 sequences, with around 20% observed a single time. 14% of the sample goes to the ten largest clones.

The sample's time point, from its label and the paper: newly diagnosed GD, antithyroid drugs for less than 3 months. For both TCR sequencing and RNA sequencing, RNA was extracted from PBMCs in TRIzol. Graves' disease was diagnosed according to American Thyroid Association guidelines. Patients for the study were recruited at an endocrinology department in Xi'an, China. Each patient gave 7.5 to 10 milliliters of peripheral blood, collected in an EDTA anticoagulant tube. Ficoll Paque Plus density gradient separation was used to isolate PBMCs, and no further T cell sorting was done. An Agilent 2100 Bioanalyzer and agarose gel were used to check RNA quality, while a NanoDrop 2000 measured RNA concentration. For CDR1 and CDR2, the germline V gene lists ENHRY and SYGVKD. V loses 6 bases, J loses 1 base, and the germline ends lie 6 bases apart. The CDR3 numbers 12 residues from cysteine through phenylalanine. Left in the record is the CDR3 DNA by itself, 36 bases read in frame from the first base.

The specimen was peripheral blood mononuclear cells (PBMCs), collected at new diagnosis, from a patient treated with antithyroid drugs. Rearrangement joined TRBV10-3 to TRBJ1-1; no D gene call is confident. The receptor comes from a female donor with Graves disease. For the CDR3, the sequence is CAIRAENTEAFF. The nucleotides are TGTGCCATCAGAGCCGAGAACACTGAAGCTTTCTTT.